Listed below are T cell receptor beta chains from one sample, sequenced in a study of T-cell reconstitution after alpha-beta-depleted transplantation in children. MiXCR, run by TCRdb on the PCR reads, gives a single entry per CDR3 protein. The data hold around 200,000 distinct CDR3 sequences, with roughly 6.8% observed a single time. The input for sequencing was PBMCs from the stem cell graft donor, taken from the stem cell graft. These receptors were obtained from a human donor who donated a stem cell graft to a child with Wiskott-Aldrich syndrome. Both conserved end residues are part of each CDR3. Some rows mark clone size as missing; the rest say once, few, many or name a class of expanded clone.

clone_size j_call v_call cdr3_aa
many TRBJ2-7 TRBV24-1 CATSDYRGDEQYF
NA TRBJ2-5 TRBV30 CAWRAVETQYF
many TRBJ1-3 TRBV5-1 CASSLSGDSGNTIYF
NA TRBJ1-6 TRBV11-2 CASSRRAGPDNSPLHF
NA TRBJ1-1 TRBV29-1 CSVEGGGFEAFF
many TRBJ2-7 TRBV6-5 CASSEGLYEQYF
many TRBJ2-1 TRBV29-1 CSATGAPRPYNEQFF
many TRBJ1-1 TRBV5-1 CASSRPEPDSGHTEAFF
NA TRBJ2-7 TRBV18 CASSPPDRDNTYEQYF
many TRBJ1-1 TRBV7-2 CASSLRGLNTEAFF
few TRBJ1-5 TRBV7-9 CASSLVAGVGNQPQHF
NA TRBJ1-2 TRBV24-1 CATSESPGLGRYGYTF
few TRBJ1-1 TRBV19 CASSTTDRGATEAFF
many TRBJ1-1 TRBV7-2 CASSLGVLGAEAFF
many TRBJ2-7 TRBV4-1 CASSQVFRGGVMEQYF
many TRBJ1-1 TRBV12-3/TRBV12-4 CASRPQNTEAFF
many TRBJ2-3 TRBV11-2 CASSLLVELGADTQYF
NA TRBJ2-3 TRBV19 CASSITSGTDTQYF
few TRBJ2-5 TRBV7-2 CASSRADRGQYF